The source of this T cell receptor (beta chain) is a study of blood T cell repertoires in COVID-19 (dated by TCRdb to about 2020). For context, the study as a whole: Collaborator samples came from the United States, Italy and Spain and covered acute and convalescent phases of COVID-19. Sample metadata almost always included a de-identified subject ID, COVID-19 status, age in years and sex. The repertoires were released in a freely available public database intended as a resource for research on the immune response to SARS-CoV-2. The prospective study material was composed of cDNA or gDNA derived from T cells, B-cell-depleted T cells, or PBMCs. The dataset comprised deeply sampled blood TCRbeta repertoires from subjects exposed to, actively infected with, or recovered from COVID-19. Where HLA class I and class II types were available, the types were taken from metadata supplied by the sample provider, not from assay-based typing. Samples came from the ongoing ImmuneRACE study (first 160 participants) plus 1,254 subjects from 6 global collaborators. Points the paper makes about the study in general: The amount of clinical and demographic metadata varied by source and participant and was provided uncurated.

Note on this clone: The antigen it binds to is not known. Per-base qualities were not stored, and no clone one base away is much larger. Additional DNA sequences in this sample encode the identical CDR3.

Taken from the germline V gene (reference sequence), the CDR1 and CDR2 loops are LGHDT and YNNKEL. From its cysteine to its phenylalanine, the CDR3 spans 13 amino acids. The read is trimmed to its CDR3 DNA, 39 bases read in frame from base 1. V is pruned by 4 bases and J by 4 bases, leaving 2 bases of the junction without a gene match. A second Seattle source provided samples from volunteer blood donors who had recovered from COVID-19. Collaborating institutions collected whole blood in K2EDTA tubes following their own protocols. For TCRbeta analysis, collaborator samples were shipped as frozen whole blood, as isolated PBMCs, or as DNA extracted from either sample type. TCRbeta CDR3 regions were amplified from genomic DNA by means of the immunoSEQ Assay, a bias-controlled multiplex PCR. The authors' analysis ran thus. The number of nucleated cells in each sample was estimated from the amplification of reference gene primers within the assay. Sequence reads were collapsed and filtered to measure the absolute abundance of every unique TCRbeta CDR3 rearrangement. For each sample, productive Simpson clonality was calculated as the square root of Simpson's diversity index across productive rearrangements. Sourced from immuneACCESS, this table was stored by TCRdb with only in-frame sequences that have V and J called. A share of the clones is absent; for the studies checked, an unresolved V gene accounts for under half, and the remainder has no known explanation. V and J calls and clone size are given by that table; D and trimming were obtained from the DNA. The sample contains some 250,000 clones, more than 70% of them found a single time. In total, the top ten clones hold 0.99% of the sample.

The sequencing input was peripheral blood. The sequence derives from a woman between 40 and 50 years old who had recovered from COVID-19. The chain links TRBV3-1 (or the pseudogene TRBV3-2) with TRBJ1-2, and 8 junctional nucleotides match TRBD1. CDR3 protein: CASSPDRGYGYTF. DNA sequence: TGTGCCAGCAGCCCCGACAGGGGCTATGGCTACACCTTC.